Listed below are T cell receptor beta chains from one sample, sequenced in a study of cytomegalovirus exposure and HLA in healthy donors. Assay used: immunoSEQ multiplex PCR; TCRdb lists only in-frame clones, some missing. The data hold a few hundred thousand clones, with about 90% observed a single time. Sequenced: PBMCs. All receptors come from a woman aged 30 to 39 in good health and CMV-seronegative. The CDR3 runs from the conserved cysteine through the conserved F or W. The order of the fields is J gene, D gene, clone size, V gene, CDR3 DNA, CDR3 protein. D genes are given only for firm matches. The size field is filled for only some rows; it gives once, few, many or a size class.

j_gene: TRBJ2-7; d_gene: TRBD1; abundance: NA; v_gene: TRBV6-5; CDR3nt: TGTGCCAGCAGTCCGGGACAGGGGGCATACGAGCAGTACTTC; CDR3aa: CASSPGQGAYEQYF
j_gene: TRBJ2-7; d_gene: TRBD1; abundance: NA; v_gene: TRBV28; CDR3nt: TGTGCCAGCAGTGGAAGGACAGGGCCCTACGAGCAGTACTTC; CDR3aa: CASSGRTGPYEQYF
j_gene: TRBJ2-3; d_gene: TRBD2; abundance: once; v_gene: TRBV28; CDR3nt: TGTGCCAGCAGTTTATACCGACTAGCGGGCACAGATACGCAGTATTTT; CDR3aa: CASSLYRLAGTDTQYF
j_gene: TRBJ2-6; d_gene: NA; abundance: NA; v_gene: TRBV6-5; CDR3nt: TGTGCCGTCCGGACGCTGAACTCTGGGGCCAACGTCCTGACTTTC; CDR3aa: CAVRTLNSGANVLTF
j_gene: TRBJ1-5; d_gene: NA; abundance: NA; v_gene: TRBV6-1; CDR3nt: TGTGCCAGCAGCGAAGGATGGGTCGGCAATCAGCCCCAGCATTTT; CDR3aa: CASSEGWVGNQPQHF
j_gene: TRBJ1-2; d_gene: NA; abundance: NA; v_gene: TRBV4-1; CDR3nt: TGCGCCAGCAGCCAAGTACTAACGGGGCGAGATGGCTACACCTTC; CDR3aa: CASSQVLTGRDGYTF
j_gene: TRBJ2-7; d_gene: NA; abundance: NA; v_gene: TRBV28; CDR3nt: TGTGCCAGCAGCTCCGGGGCAGGGTACACCTACGAGCAGTACTTC; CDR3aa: CASSSGAGYTYEQYF
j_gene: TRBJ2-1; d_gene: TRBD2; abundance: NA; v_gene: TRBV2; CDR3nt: TGTGCCAGCAGTGAAGTTATACTAGCGGGGGACAACAATGAGCAGTTCTTC; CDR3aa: CASSEVILAGDNNEQFF
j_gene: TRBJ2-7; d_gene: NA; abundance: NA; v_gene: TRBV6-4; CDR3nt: TGTGCCAGCAGTGACTCGAGCCGAAGCCGGGACGGAGGATCCTACGAGCAGTACTTC; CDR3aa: CASSDSSRSRDGGSYEQYF
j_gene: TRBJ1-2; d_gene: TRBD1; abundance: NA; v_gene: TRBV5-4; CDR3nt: TGTGCCAGCAGCTGGGACAGGACAATTTCTAACTATGGCTACACCTTC; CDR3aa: CASSWDRTISNYGYTF
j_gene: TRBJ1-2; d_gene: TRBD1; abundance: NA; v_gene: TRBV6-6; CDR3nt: TGTGCCAGCAGGGCTAAGAGGGACAGCCCGGAGGGCTACACCTTC; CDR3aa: CASRAKRDSPEGYTF
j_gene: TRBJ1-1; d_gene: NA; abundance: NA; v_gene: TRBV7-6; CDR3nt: TGTGCCAGCAGCCTCACCGGGAACCGGGGGCTGAACACTGAAGCTTTCTTT; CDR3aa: CASSLTGNRGLNTEAFF
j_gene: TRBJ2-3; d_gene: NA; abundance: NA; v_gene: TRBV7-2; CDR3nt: TGTGCCAGCAGCTTAGTGGGGTTCACAGATACGCAGTATTTT; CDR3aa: CASSLVGFTDTQYF
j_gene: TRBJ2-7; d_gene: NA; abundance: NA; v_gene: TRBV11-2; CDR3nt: TGTGCCAGCAGCTTAGACAGGGTGGGGGGCGAGCAGTACTTC; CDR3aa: CASSLDRVGGEQYF
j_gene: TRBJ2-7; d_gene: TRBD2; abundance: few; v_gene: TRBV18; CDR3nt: TGTGCCAGCTCACAAAGGACTAGCGGGGGGGTCGAGCAGTACTTC; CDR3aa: CASSQRTSGGVEQYF
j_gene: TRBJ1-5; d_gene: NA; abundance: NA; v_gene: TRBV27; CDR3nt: TGTGCCAGCAGCGCCATTGAAACTGCCACTGGAAGCAATCAGCCCCAGCATTTT; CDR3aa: CASSAIETATGSNQPQHF
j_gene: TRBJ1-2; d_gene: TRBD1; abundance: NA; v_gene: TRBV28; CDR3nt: TGTGCCAGCAGACTGAGGGGGACAGGGGGATCCTATGGCTACACCTTC; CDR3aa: CASRLRGTGGSYGYTF
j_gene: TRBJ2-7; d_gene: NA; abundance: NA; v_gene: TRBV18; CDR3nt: TGTGCCAGCTCACCGGCCCCGAAATCCTACGAGCAGTACTTC; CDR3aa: CASSPAPKSYEQYF
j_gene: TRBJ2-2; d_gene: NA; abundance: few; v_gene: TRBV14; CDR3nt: TGTGCCAGCAGCCAAGACGGGGGCTGGGAGCTGTTTTTT; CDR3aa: CASSQDGGWELFF
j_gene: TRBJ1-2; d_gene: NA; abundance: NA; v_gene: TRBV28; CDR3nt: TGTGCCAGCAGTTTAATCATAGCTAACTATGGCTACACCTTC; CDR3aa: CASSLIIANYGYTF
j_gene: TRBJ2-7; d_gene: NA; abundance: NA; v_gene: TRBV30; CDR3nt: TGTGCCTGGAGTGTCGGTAGCGACTACGAGCAGTACTTC; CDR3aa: CAWSVGSDYEQYF
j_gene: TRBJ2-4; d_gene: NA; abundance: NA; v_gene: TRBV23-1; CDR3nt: TGCGCCAGCACCTTTGCAGGGCCAGTAGCCAAAAACATTCAGTACTTC; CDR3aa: CASTFAGPVAKNIQYF
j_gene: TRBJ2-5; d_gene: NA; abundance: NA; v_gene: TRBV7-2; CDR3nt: TGTGCCAGCAGCTTAGTACTAGCAAAACGAGAGACCCAGTACTTC; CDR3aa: CASSLVLAKRETQYF
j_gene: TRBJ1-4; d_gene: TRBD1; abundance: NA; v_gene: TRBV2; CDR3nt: TGTGCCAGCCAAATCCCCAGGGACAGGGTTCAAGAAAAACTGTTTTTT; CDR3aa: CASQIPRDRVQEKLFF
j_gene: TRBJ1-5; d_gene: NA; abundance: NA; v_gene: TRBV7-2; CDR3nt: TGTGCCAGCAGCTTCGCCGGGAGTCAGCCCCAGCATTTT; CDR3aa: CASSFAGSQPQHF
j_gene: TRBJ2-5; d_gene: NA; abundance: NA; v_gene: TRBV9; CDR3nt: TGTGCCAGCAGCGGGGGATCCTTTCAAGAGACCCAGTACTTC; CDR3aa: CASSGGSFQETQYF
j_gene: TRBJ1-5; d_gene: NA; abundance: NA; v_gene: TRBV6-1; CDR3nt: TGTGCCAGCAACCGGGACAACAATCAGCCCCAGCATTTT; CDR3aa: CASNRDNNQPQHF
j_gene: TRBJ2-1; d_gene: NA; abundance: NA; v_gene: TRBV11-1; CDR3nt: TGTGCCAGCAGCCTCACCCTAGGGAGCTACAATGAGCAGTTCTTC; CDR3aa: CASSLTLGSYNEQFF
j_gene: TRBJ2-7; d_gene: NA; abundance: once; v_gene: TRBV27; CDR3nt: TGTGCCAGCAGTCCAGGGAGAGGCCGCTACGAGCAGTACTTC; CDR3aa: CASSPGRGRYEQYF
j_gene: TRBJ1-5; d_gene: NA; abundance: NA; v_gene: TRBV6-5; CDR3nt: TGTGCCAGCAGTCCCCTAGGGGGGAGGCAGCCCCAGCATTTT; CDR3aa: CASSPLGGRQPQHF
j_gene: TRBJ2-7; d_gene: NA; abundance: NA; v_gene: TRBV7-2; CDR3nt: TGTGCCAGCAGCCCCAGGGGTATTAGCCTCTCCTACGAGCAGTACTTC; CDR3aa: CASSPRGISLSYEQYF
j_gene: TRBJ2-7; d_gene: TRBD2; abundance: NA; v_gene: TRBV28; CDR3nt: TGTGCCAGCTGTCTAGCGGGCTCTTTCTACGAGCAGTACTTC; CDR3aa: CASCLAGSFYEQYF
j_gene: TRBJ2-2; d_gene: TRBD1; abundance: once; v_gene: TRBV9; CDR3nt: TGTGCCAGCAGCGTTAGACAGGGGGCTACCGGGGAGCTGTTTTTT; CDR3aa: CASSVRQGATGELFF
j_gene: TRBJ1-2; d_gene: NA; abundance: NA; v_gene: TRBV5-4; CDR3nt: TGTGCCAGCAGCTTGGCGGGGGGCTTAAGCTACGGCTACACCTTC; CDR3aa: CASSLAGGLSYGYTF
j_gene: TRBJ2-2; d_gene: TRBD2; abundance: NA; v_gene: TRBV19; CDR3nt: TGTGCCAGTAGTTTCCGACTAGCGGGGAGCACCGGGGAGCTGTTTTTT; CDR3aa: CASSFRLAGSTGELFF
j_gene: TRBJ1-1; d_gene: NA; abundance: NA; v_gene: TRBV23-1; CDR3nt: TGCGCCAGCAGTCATTTCTCCGTGAGGCACAGAGAGAACACTGAAGCTTTCTTT; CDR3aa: CASSHFSVRHRENTEAFF
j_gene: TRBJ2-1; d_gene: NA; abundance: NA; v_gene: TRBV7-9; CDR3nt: TGTGCCAGCAGCTTTCAGAACAGGGTGGGTTCTGGCTCCTACAATGAGCAGTTCTTC; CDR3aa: CASSFQNRVGSGSYNEQFF
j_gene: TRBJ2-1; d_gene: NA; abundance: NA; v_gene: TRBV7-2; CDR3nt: TGTGCCAGCAGCTTAGCCCGCAATGAGCAGTTCTTC; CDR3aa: CASSLARNEQFF
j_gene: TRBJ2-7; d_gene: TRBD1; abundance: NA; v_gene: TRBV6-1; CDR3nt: TGTGCCAGCAGTGAAGCGCTGACAGGGGGGATAAACTACGAGCAGTACTTC; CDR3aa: CASSEALTGGINYEQYF
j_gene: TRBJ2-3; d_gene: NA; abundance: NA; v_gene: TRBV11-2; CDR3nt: TGTGCCAGCAGCCAGTATATCCTCAACACAGATACGCAGTATTTT; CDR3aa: CASSQYILNTDTQYF
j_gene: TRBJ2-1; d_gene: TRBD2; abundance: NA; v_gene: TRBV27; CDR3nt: TGTGCCAGCAGTTTTTCGAGCGGGAGTAAAGATGAGCAGTTCTTC; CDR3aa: CASSFSSGSKDEQFF